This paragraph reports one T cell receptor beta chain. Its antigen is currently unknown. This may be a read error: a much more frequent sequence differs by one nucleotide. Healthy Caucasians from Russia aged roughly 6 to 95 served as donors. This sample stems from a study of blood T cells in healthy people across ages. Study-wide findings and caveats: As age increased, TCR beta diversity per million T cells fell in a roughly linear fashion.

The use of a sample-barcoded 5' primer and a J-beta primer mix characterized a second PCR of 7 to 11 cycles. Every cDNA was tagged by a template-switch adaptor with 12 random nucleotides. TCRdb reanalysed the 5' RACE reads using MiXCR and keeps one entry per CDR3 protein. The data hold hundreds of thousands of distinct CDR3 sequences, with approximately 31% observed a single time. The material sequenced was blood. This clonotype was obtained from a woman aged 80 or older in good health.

CDR3 nucleotide sequence: TGTGCCAACAGCTCGCGGGACAGGGGGATACACGAGCAGTACTTC. This translates into CANSSRDRGIHEQYF. The chain recombines TRBV12-3 or TRBV12-4 with TRBJ2-5, with 11 positions matching TRBD1. With the DNA end fitting TRBJ2-7 better, the J assignment may be wrong. The CDR3 sequence is 15 residues long.